The TCR delta chain described here comes from a study of γδ T cells in repeated Plasmodium falciparum infection. Study context: Donors were malaria-exposed Malian children or age- and gender-matched Australian children.

Flow sorting of PBMC yielded separate Vgamma9/Vdelta2+ and Vdelta2-negative gammadelta T cell populations for bulk repertoire analysis. This clone was found a few times. One base separates it from a far larger clone, so it is likely a read error. The same CDR3 arises from other DNA sequences in this sample as well. Trimming shortened V by 3 bases and J by 4 bases, and 20 bases separated the two germline ends. In germline, CDR1 is GEAIGNYY, CDR2 EKD. The CDR3 totals 16 residues. TCRdb called clones anew from the multiplex PCR reads with CATT. Among roughly 90,000 delta-chain clones listed, approximately 0.92% were seen once.

The sequencing sample was made of gamma-delta T cells from blood. This chain connects TRDV2 to TRDJ1; the D gene is possibly TRDD3 (6 bases). The J gene, not given by TCRdb, was assigned here from a germline match of the nucleotide sequence. This receptor was identified in a pool of human donors (malaria-infected and uninfected, not separated). CDR3 in amino acids: CACDPLGGGGDDKLIF. CDR3 bases: TGTGCCTGTGACCCCCTCGGCGGAGGGGGGGACGATAAACTCATCTTT.